A selection of T cell receptor beta chains follows, all from one sample in a study of radiotherapy plus CTLA-4 blockade in lung cancer. The assay was immunoSEQ multiplex PCR, and TCRdb's table has in-frame clones only and misses some. The profile covers around 30,000 clones, with 65% to 75% appearing a single time and 4% taken by the ten largest. Sample: peripheral blood, taken from a patient treated with radiotherapy plus ipilimumab. Receptors were obtained from a human donor with non-small cell lung cancer who had stable disease on radiotherapy plus ipilimumab. Both conserved end residues are part of each CDR3. D genes are given only for firm matches. Rows give clone size only sometimes, using once, few, many, or a class for an expanded clone.

v_call,clone_size,j_call,d_call,cdr3_nt,cdr3_aa
TRBV29-1,NA,TRBJ2-3,TRBD1,TGCAGCGTAACGGACAGGGCTTTCACAGATACGCAGTATTTT,CSVTDRAFTDTQYF
TRBV11-2,NA,TRBJ1-1,TRBD1,TGTGCCAGCAGCTATAGGAGGGACAGGGGGGAAAACACTGAAGCTTTCTTT,CASSYRRDRGENTEAFF
TRBV7-8,NA,TRBJ2-3,NA,TGTGCCAGCAGCTTAAGAGGCGACCCTTACACAGATACGCAGTATTTT,CASSLRGDPYTDTQYF
TRBV2,NA,TRBJ1-1,TRBD1,TGTGCCAGCAGAGGCAGGGGGCTGATCACTGAAGCTTTCTTT,CASRGRGLITEAFF
TRBV6-1,NA,TRBJ2-3,TRBD2,TGTGCCAGCAGTGAATCGGGAGGGATCGCAGATACGCAGTATTTT,CASSESGGIADTQYF
TRBV4-1,NA,TRBJ2-7,NA,TGCGCCAGCAGCCGGTCCGAAGGTAGCTCCTACGAGCAGTACTTC,CASSRSEGSSYEQYF
TRBV28,once,TRBJ1-1,TRBD1,TGTGCCAGCAGTGGGGGACAGGCCCGCACTGAAGCTTTCTTT,CASSGGQARTEAFF
TRBV6-6,NA,TRBJ1-1,NA,TGTGCCATCGTTGACAGGCCTGGGACCACTGAAGCTTTCTTT,CAIVDRPGTTEAFF
TRBV11-3,NA,TRBJ2-1,TRBD2,TGTGCCAGCAGCCCGACAAAGGGACTAACCTACAATGAGCAGTTCTTC,CASSPTKGLTYNEQFF
TRBV4-1,NA,TRBJ2-7,TRBD2,TGCGCCAGCAGCCAAGATCCGACTAGCGGGAGATTATACGAGCAGTACTTC,CASSQDPTSGRLYEQYF
TRBV5-1,NA,TRBJ2-7,NA,TGCGCCAGCAGCTTTTTGCGGGGCGACTACGAGCAGTACTTC,CASSFLRGDYEQYF
TRBV7-9,NA,TRBJ2-7,NA,TGTGCCAGCAGCAAGAGACAGACCAACACCTACGAGCAGTACTTC,CASSKRQTNTYEQYF
TRBV29-1,NA,TRBJ1-1,TRBD1,TGCAGCGTTGTTACCCCGACAGGGGTGAGGGCTGAAGCTTTCTTT,CSVVTPTGVRAEAFF
TRBV29-1,NA,TRBJ2-1,TRBD2,TGCAGTTTAGCGGGAGGTAGCTCCTACAATGAGCAGTTCTTC,CSLAGGSSYNEQFF
TRBV6-6,medium-sized,TRBJ1-5,NA,TGTGCCAGCTCCCAGTTCTCTCAGCCCCAGCATTTT,CASSQFSQPQHF
TRBV5-8,NA,TRBJ1-2,NA,TGTGCCGCGATGGGCAGGGCGAACCTGAACTATGGCTACACCTTC,CAAMGRANLNYGYTF
TRBV27,once,TRBJ2-1,TRBD1,TGTGCCAGCAGTTTACTCGGTCGACAGGGGCCCGACAATGAGCAGTTCTTC,CASSLLGRQGPDNEQFF
TRBV18,few,TRBJ2-2,NA,TGTGCCAGCTCACCACAATCTGGACAGCGCACCGGGGAGCTGTTTTTT,CASSPQSGQRTGELFF
TRBV10-1,NA,TRBJ1-5,NA,TGCGCCAGCAACCCCATCTCACAGTTATCTCAGCCCCAGCATTTT,CASNPISQLSQPQHF
TRBV7-9,NA,TRBJ2-1,NA,TGTGCCAGCAGCTTATTCGTCCTAAGCGGGCCCATGCGTAATGAGCAGTTCTTC,CASSLFVLSGPMRNEQFF
TRBV7-2,NA,TRBJ2-5,TRBD1,TGTGCCAGCAGCTCCAACAGGGGCCTTGGGGAGCAGTACTTC,CASSSNRGLGEQYF
TRBV7-7,NA,TRBJ2-1,NA,TGTGCTAGCAGCCGACACACGGTCATTCGCAATGAGCAGTTCTTC,CASSRHTVIRNEQFF
TRBV28,NA,TRBJ2-5,NA,TGTGCCAGCACCCGTACCAGGACCCAGTACTTC,CASTRTRTQYF
TRBV9,once,TRBJ2-7,TRBD2,TGTGCCAGCAGCGTAGGTCGGACGGGACTAGCAGCCTACGAGCAGTACTTC,CASSVGRTGLAAYEQYF
TRBV27,NA,TRBJ1-2,TRBD1,TGTGCCAGCAGTCTTGGGACAGGGGGTAACTATGGCTACACCTTC,CASSLGTGGNYGYTF
TRBV14,medium-sized,TRBJ2-7,NA,TGTGCCAGCAGCCTTCGTAACCCCTCCTACGAGCAGTACTTC,CASSLRNPSYEQYF
TRBV28,NA,TRBJ1-4,NA,TGTGCCAGCAGTTTTGGGGGAGGGAGTAATGAAAAACTGTTTTTT,CASSFGGGSNEKLFF
TRBV14,NA,TRBJ2-3,TRBD2,TGTGCCAGCAGCCTACATATCCCGCGAGCGGGAGGGTTCACAGATACGCAGTATTTT,CASSLHIPRAGGFTDTQYF
TRBV5-4,NA,TRBJ2-7,TRBD2,TGTGCCAGCAGCTCCTGGACTAGCGGAAATTACGAGCAGTACTTC,CASSSWTSGNYEQYF
TRBV7-9,NA,TRBJ2-3,TRBD1,TGTGCCAGCAGCCTCCTCTCGATGGGGACAGGGATCCCAGATACGCAGTATTTT,CASSLLSMGTGIPDTQYF
TRBV4-1,NA,TRBJ2-7,NA,TGCGCCAGCAGCCAAGAATTTCAAACCGGGACCGGGTCCTACGAGCAGTACTTC,CASSQEFQTGTGSYEQYF
TRBV6-1,NA,TRBJ2-3,NA,TGTGCCAGCCTACCAGACAGGAGAAGCACAGATACGCAGTATTTT,CASLPDRRSTDTQYF
TRBV19,few,TRBJ2-3,NA,TGTGCCAGTAATACTATGATTAGCACAGATACGCAGTATTTT,CASNTMISTDTQYF
TRBV7-2,NA,TRBJ2-1,NA,TGTGCCAGCGGCTTGGGATACAAGCAGTTCTTC,CASGLGYKQFF
TRBV19,NA,TRBJ1-5,NA,TGTGCCAGTAGTATAGATTTGATTCCCAATCAGCCCCAGCATTTT,CASSIDLIPNQPQHF
TRBV7-9,NA,TRBJ2-7,NA,TGTGCCAGCAGCTTTTATGACGAGCAGTACTTC,CASSFYDEQYF
TRBV11-2,NA,TRBJ1-1,NA,TGTGCCAGCAGCCCCTCTATGGCGAACACTGAAGCTTTCTTT,CASSPSMANTEAFF
TRBV15,NA,TRBJ1-2,NA,TGTGCCACCAGCAGAGGTGGCATGCTGGGTGGCTACACCTTC,CATSRGGMLGGYTF
TRBV6-6,NA,TRBJ2-1,NA,TGTGCCAGCAGTTCCGTCGTCAGGCACAATGAGCAGTTCTTC,CASSSVVRHNEQFF
TRBV5-6,once,TRBJ2-2,NA,TGTGCCAGCACCGAGATAGGAGCTCTCCCCGGGGAGCTGTTTTTT,CASTEIGALPGELFF
TRBV29-1,NA,TRBJ2-1,TRBD2,TGCAGCGTTGAAGATAAGGCTAGCGGGCTTGTGCAGTTCTTC,CSVEDKASGLVQFF
TRBV18,NA,TRBJ1-2,TRBD1,TGTGCCAGCTCACCACCGACAGGGGTGGGCGGCTACACCTTC,CASSPPTGVGGYTF
TRBV10-3,NA,TRBJ2-7,TRBD2,TGTGCCATCAGTGAGTCGATGGGCGGGAGGAGGTCCTACGAGCAGTACTTC,CAISESMGGRRSYEQYF